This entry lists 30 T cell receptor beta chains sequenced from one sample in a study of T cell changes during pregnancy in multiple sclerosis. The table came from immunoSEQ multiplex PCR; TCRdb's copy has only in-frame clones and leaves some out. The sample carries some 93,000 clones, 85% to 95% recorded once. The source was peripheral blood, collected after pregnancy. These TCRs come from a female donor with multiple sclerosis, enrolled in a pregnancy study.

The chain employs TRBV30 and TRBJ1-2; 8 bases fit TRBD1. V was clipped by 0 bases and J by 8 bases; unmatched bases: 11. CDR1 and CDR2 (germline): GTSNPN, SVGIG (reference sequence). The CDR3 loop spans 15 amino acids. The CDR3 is CAWSVPGRGQGGYTF. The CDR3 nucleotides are TGTGCCTGGAGTGTACCAGGCAGGGGGCAAGGGGGCTACACCTTC.

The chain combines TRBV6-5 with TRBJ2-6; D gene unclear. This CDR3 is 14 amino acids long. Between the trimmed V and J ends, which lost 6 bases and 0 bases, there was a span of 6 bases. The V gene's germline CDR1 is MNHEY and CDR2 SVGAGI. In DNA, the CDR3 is TGTGCCAGCAGCCTCAGCTCTGGGGCCAACGTCCTGACTTTC. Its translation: CASSLSSGANVLTF.

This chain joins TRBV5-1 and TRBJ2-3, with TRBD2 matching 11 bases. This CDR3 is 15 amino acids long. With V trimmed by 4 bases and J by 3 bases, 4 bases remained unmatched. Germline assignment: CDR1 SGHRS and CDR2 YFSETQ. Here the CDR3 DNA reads TGCGCCAGCAGCGGGTCTAGCGGGGGGACAGATACGCAGTATTTT. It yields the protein CASSGSSGGTDTQYF.

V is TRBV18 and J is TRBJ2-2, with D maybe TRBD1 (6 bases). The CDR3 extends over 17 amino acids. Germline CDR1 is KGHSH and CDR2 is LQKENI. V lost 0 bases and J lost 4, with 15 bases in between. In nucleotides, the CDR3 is TGTGCCAGCTCACCACCCCCGGGACACTATTCCACCGGGGAGCTGTTTTTT. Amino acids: CASSPPPGHYSTGELFF.

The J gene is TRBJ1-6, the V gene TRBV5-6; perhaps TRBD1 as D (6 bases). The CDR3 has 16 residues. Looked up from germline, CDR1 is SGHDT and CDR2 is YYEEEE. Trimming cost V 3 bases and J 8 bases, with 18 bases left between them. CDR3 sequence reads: CASSSTDRLGDSPLHF. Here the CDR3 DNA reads TGTGCCAGCAGCTCTACCGACAGGCTAGGCGATTCACCCCTCCACTTT.

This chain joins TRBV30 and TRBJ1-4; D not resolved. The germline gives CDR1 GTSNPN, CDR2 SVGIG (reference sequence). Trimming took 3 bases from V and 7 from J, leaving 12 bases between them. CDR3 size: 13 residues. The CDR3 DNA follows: TGTGCCTGGAGGGCCAGAATCTTTGAAAAACTGTTTTTT. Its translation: CAWRARIFEKLFF.

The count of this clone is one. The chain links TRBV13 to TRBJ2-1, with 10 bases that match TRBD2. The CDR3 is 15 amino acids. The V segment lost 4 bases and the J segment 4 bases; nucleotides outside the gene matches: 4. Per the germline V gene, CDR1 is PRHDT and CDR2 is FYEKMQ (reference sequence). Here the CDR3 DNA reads TGTGCCAGCAGCTATGGACTAGCGGAATACAATGAGCAGTTCTTC. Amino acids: CASSYGLAEYNEQFF. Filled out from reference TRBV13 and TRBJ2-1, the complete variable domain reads AAGVIQSPRHLIKEKRETATLKCYPIPRHDTVYWYQQGPGQDPQFLISFYEKMQSDKGSIPDRFSAQQFSDYHSELNMSSLELGDSALYFCASSYGLAEYNEQFFGPGTRLTVL.

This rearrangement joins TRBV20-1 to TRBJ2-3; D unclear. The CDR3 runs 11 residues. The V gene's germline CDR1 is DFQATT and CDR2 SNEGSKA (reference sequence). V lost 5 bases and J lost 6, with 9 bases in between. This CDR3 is CSALTIDTQYF. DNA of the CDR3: TGCAGTGCTCTAACCATTGATACGCAGTATTTT.

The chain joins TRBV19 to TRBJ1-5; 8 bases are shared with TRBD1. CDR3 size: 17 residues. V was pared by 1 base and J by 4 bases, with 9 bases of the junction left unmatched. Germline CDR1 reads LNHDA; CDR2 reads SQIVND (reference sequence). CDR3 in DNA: TGTGCCAGTAGTATAGGATTTACAGGGGGTTCAAATCAGCCCCAGCATTTT. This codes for CASSIGFTGGSNQPQHF.

CDR3 sequence: CASSLVRLDQPQHF. The CDR3 DNA sequence: TGTGCCAGCAGTTTAGTCCGACTAGATCAGCCCCAGCATTTT. The chain has TRBV28 and TRBJ1-5; no clear D gene. The germline V and J ends were trimmed by 2 bases and 5 bases, with 10 bases remaining between them. Germline CDR1 is MDHEN and CDR2 is SYDVKM. The CDR3 runs 14 residues.

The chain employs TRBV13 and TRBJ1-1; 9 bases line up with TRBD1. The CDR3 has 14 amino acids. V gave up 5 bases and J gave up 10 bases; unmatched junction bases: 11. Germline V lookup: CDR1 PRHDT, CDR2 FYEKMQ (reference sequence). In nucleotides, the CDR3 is TGTGCCAGCAGCCCGTTGGAACAGGGGGCAAGAGCTTTCTTT. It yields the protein CASSPLEQGARAFF. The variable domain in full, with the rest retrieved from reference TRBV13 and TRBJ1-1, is AAGVIQSPRHLIKEKRETATLKCYPIPRHDTVYWYQQGPGQDPQFLISFYEKMQSDKGSIPDRFSAQQFSDYHSELNMSSLELGDSALYFCASSPLEQGARAFFGQGTRLTVV.

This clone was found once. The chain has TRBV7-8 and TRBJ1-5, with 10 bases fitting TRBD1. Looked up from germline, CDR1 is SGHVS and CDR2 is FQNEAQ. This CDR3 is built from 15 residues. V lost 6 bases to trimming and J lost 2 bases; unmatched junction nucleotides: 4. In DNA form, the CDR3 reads TGTGCCAGCAGGGCCGGGACAGGGGGCAATCAGCCCCAGCATTTT. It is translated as CASRAGTGGNQPQHF.

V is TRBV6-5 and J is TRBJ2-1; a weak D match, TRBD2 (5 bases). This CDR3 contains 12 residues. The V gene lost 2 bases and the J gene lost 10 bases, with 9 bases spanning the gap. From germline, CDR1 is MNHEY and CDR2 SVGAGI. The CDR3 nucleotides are TGTGCCAGCAGTTACGGGTGGGAGGAGCAGTTCTTC. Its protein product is CASSYGWEEQFF.

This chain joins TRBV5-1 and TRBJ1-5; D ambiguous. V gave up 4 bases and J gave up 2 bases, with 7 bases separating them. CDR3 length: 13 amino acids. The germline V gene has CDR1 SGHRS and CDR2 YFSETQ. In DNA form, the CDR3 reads TGCGCCAGCAGCGAACGAGGCAATCAGCCCCAGCATTTT. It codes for CASSERGNQPQHF.

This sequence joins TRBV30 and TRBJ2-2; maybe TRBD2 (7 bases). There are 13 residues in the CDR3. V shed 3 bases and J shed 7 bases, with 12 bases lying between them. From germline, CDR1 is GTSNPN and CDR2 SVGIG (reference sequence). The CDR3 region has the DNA TGTGCCTGGAGCGGGGGAGGGGGCGGGGAGCTGTTTTTT. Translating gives CAWSGGGGGELFF.

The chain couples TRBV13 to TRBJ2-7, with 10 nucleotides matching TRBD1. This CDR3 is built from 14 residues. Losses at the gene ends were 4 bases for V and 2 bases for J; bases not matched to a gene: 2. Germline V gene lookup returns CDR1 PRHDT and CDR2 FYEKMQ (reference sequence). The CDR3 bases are TGTGCCAGCAGCTACGGGACAGGGGCCTACGAGCAGTACTTC. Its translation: CASSYGTGAYEQYF.

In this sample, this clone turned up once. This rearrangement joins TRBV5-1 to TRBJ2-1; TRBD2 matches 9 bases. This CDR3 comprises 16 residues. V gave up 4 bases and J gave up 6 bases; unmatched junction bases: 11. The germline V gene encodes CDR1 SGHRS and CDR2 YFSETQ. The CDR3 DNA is TGCGCCAGCAGCCCGCTCGTAGCGGGAGAAGGCAATGAGCAGTTCTTC. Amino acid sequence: CASSPLVAGEGNEQFF.

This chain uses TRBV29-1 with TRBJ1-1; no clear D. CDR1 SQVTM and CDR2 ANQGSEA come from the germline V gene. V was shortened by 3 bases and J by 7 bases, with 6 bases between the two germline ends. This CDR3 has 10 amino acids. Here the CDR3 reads CSVEAGEAFF. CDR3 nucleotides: TGCAGCGTTGAGGCTGGTGAAGCTTTCTTT.

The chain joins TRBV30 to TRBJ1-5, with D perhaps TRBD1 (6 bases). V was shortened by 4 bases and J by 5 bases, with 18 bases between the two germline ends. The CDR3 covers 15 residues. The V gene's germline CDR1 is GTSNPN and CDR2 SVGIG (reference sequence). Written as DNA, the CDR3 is TGTGCCTGGAAACCACGGGACATAGGGGATCAGCCCCAGCATTTT. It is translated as CAWKPRDIGDQPQHF. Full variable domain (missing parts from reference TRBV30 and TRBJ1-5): SQTIHQWPATLVQPVGSPLSLECTVEGTSNPNLYWYRQAAGRGLQLLFYSVGIGQISSEVPQNLSASRPQDRQFILSSKKLLLSDSGFYLCAWKPRDIGDQPQHFGDGTRLSIL.

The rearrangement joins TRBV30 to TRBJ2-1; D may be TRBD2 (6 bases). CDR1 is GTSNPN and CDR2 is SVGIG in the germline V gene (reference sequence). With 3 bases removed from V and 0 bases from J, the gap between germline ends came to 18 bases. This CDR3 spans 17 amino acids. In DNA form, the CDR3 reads TGTGCCTGGAGCCTGGGACGGGGGTCCTTCTCCTACAATGAGCAGTTCTTC. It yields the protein CAWSLGRGSFSYNEQFF. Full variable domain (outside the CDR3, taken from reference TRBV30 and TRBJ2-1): SQTIHQWPATLVQPVGSPLSLECTVEGTSNPNLYWYRQAAGRGLQLLFYSVGIGQISSEVPQNLSASRPQDRQFILSSKKLLLSDSGFYLCAWSLGRGSFSYNEQFFGPGTRLTVL.

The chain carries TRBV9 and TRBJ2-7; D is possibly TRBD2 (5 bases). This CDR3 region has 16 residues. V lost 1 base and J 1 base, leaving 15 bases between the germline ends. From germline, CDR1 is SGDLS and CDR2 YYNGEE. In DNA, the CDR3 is TGTGCCAGCAGCGTAACTCCAACTAGATTGTCCTACGAGCAGTACTTC. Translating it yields CASSVTPTRLSYEQYF.

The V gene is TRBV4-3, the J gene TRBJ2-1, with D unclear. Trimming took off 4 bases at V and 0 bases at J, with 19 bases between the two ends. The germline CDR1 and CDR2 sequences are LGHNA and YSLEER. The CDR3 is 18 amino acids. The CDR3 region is CASSLDSSAGYSYNEQFF. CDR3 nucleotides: TGCGCCAGCAGCCTGGATTCGTCGGCAGGATACTCCTACAATGAGCAGTTCTTC.

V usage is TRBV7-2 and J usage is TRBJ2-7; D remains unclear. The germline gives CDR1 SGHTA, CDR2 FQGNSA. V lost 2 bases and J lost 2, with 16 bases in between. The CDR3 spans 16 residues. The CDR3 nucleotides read TGTGCCAGCAGCTTATTACAGCCTAACCAGGCCTACGAGCAGTACTTC. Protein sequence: CASSLLQPNQAYEQYF.

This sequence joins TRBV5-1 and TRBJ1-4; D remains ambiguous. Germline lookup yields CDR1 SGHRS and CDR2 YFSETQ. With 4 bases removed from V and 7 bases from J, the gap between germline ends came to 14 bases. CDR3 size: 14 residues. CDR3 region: CASSTQRGGEKLFF. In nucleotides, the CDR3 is TGCGCCAGCAGCACACAGCGAGGAGGTGAAAAACTGTTTTTT.

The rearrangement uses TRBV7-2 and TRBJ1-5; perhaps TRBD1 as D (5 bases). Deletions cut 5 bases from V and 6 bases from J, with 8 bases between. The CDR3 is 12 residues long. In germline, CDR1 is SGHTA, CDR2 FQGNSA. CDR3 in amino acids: CASSVQGQPQHF. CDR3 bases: TGTGCCAGCAGCGTCCAGGGTCAGCCCCAGCATTTT.

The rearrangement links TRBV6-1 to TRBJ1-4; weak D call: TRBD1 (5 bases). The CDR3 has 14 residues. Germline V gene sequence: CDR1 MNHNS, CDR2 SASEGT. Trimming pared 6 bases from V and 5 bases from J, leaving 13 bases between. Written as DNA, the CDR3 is TGTGCCAGCAGAAGGGACGGAGGGAATGAAAAACTGTTTTTT. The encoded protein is CASRRDGGNEKLFF.

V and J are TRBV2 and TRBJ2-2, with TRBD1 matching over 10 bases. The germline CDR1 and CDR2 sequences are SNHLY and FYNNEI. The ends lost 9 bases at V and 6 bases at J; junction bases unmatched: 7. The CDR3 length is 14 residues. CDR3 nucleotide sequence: TGTGCCAGTCAACGGGACAGGGGAGCCGGGGAGCTGTTTTTT. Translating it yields CASQRDRGAGELFF.

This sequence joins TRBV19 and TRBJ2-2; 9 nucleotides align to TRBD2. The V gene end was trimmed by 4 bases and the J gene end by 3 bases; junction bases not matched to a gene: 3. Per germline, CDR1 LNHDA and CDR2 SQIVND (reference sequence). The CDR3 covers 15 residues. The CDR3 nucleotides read TGTGCCAGTAGTAACGCGGGAGGGTACACCGGGGAGCTGTTTTTT. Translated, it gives CASSNAGGYTGELFF.

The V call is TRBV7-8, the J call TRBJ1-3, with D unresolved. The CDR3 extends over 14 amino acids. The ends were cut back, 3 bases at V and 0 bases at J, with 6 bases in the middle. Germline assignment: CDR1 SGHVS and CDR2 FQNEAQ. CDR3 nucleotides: TGTGCCAGCAGCTTGTCAGTCTCTGGAAACACCATATATTTT. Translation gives CASSLSVSGNTIYF.

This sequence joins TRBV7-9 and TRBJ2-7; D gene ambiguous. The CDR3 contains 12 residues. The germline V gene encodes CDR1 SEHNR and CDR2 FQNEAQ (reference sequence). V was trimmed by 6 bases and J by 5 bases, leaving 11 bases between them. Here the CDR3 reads CASSYAQDEQYF. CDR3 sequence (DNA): TGTGCCAGCAGTTACGCCCAGGACGAGCAGTACTTC.